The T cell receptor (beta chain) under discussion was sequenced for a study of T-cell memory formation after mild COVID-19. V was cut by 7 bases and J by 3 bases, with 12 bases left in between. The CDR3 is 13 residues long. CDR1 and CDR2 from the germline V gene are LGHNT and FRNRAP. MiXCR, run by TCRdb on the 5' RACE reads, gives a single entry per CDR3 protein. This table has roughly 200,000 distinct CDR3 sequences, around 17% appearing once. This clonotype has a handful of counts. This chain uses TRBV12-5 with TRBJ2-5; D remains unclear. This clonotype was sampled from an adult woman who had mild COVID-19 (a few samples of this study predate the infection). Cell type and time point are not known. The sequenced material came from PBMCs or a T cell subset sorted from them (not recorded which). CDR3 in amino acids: CASAMGWEETQYF. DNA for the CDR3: TGTGCTAGTGCCATGGGGTGGGAAGAGACCCAGTACTTC.